This T cell receptor (beta chain) was captured by sequencing in a study of PD-1 blockade in classical Hodgkin lymphoma. From germline, CDR1 is SGHVS and CDR2 FQNEAQ. CDR3 length equals 19 residues. Germline trimming cut 1 base from V and 1 base from J; bases unmatched to any gene: 12. Time point specified: cycle 4 day 1 (C4D1), after more than 5 weeks of nivolumab. Each patient experienced a relapse that followed autologous stem cell transplantation, and brentuximab vedotin exposure varied. Magnetic negative selection served to purify CD4+ T cells out of PBMCs that had been thawed. Points from the study as a whole: Newly diagnosed patients were reported to start with lower TCR diversity than healthy donors. Diversity in CD4+ TCRs, unlike that measured in CD8+ TCRs, had risen significantly by C4D1. Newly diagnosed patients and complete responders had comparable diversity at baseline.

Sequencing was performed with immunoSEQ multiplex PCR; in TCRdb, only in-frame clones are kept and a portion is missing. The table records approximately 28,000 clones, around 80% of them present only once. Comments on this clone: Its target is unknown.

The sequence was collected from a human donor with classical Hodgkin lymphoma. The V and J genes are TRBV7-8 and TRBJ2-5; 10 nucleotides line up with TRBD2. The sequences come from CD4+ T cells from blood, collected before the fourth cycle of nivolumab. The CDR3 DNA is TGTGCCAGCAGCTTAGTGCGGCCTAGCGGGAGTGGGTTCCAAGAGACCCAGTACTTC. It specifies CASSLVRPSGSGFQETQYF.